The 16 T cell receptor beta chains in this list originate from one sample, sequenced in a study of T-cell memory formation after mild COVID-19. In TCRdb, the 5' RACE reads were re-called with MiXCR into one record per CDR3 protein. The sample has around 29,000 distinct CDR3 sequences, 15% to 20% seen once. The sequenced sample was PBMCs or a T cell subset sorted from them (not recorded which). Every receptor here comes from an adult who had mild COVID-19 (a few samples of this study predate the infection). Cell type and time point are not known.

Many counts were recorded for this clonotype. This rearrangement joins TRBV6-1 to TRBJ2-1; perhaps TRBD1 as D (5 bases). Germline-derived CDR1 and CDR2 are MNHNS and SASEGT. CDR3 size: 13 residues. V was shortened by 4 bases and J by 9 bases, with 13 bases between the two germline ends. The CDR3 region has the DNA TGTGCCAGCAGTGCAATTCAGGGTAGTGAGCAGTTCTTC. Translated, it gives CASSAIQGSEQFF.

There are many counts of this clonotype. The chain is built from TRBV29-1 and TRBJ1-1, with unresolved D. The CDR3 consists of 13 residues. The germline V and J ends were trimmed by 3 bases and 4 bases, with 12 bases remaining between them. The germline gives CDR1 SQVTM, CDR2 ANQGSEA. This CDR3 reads CSVERERATEAFF. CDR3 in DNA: TGCAGCGTTGAGAGGGAGAGGGCCACTGAAGCTTTCTTT. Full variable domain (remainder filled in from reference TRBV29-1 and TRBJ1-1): SAVISQKPSRDICQRGTSLTIQCQVDSQVTMMFWYRQQPGQSLTLIATANQGSEATYESGFVIDKFPISRPNLTFSTLTVSNMSPEDSSIYLCSVERERATEAFFGQGTRLTVV.

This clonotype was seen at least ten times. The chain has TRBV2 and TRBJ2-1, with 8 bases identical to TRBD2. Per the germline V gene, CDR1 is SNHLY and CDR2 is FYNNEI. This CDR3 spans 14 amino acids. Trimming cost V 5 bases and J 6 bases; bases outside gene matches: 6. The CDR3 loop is CASSILAALNEQFF. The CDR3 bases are TGTGCCAGCAGTATACTAGCGGCCCTCAATGAGCAGTTCTTC.

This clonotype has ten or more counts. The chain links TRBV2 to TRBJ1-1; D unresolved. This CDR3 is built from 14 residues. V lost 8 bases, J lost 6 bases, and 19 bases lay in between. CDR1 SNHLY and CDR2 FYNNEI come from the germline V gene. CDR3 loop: CASRFPDGISEAFF. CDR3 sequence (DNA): TGTGCCAGCCGATTCCCAGACGGGATATCTGAAGCTTTCTTT.

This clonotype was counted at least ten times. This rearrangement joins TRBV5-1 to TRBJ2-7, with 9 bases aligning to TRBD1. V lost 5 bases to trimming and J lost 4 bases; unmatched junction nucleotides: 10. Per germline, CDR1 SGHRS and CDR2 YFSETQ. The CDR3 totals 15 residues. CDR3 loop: CASRVEQGAAYEQYF. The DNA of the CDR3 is TGCGCCAGCAGGGTTGAACAGGGGGCTGCATACGAGCAGTACTTC.

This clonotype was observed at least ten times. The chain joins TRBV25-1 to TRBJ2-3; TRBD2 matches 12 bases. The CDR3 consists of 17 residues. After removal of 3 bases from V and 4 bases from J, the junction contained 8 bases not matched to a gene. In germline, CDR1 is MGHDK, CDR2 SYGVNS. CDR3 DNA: TGTGCCAGCAGTGACGAGACTAGCGGGAGTTGGGCAGATACGCAGTATTTT. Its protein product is CASSDETSGSWADTQYF.

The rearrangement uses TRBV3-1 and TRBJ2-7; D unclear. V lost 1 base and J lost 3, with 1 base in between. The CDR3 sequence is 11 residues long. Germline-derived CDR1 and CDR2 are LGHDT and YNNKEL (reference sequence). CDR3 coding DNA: TGTGCCAGCAGCCAAGGCTACGAGCAGTACTTC. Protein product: CASSQGYEQYF.

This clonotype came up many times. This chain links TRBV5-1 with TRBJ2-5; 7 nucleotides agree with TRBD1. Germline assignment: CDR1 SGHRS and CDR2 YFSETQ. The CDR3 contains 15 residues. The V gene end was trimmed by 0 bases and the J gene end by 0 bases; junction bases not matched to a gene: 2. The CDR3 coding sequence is TGCGCCAGCAGCTTGGGACAGGGCTACCAAGAGACCCAGTACTTC. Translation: CASSLGQGYQETQYF. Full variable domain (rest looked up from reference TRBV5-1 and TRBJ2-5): KAGVTQTPRYLIKTRGQQVTLSCSPISGHRSVSWYQQTPGQGLQFLFEYFSETQRNKGNFPGRFSGRQFSNSRSEMNVSTLELGDSALYLCASSLGQGYQETQYFGPGTRLLVL.

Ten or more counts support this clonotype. The CDR3 loop is CASSLARSSYEQYF. CDR3 sequence (DNA): TGCGCCAGCAGCTTGGCAAGGAGCTCCTACGAGCAGTACTTC. The chain combines TRBV5-1 with TRBJ2-7, with no clear D. V lost 0 bases, J lost 0 bases, and 7 bases lay in between. This CDR3 contains 14 residues. CDR1 SGHRS and CDR2 YFSETQ come from the germline V gene. The variable domain in full, with the rest retrieved from reference TRBV5-1 and TRBJ2-7, is KAGVTQTPRYLIKTRGQQVTLSCSPISGHRSVSWYQQTPGQGLQFLFEYFSETQRNKGNFPGRFSGRQFSNSRSEMNVSTLELGDSALYLCASSLARSSYEQYFGPGTRLTVT.

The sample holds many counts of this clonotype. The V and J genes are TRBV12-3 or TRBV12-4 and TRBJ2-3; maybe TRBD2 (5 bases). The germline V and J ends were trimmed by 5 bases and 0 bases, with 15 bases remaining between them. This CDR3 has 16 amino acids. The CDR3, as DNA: TGTGCCAGCAGTCCCTCCAGCGGCGTTAGCACAGATACGCAGTATTTT. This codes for CASSPSSGVSTDTQYF.

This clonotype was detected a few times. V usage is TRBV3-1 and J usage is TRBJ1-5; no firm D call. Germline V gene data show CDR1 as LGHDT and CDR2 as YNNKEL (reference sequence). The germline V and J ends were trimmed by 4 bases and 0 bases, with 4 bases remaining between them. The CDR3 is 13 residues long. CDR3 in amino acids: CASSRNSNQPQHF. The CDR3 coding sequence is TGTGCCAGCAGCCGAAATAGCAATCAGCCCCAGCATTTT.

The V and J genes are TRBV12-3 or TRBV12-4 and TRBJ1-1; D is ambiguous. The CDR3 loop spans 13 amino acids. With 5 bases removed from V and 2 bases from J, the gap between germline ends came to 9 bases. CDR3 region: CASSARGNTEAFF. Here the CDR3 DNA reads TGTGCCAGCAGTGCACGTGGAAACACTGAAGCTTTCTTT.

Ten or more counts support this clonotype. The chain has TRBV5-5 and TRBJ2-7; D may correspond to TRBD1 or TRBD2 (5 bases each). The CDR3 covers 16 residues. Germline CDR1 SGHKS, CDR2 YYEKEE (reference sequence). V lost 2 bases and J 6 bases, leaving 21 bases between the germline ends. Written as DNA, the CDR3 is TGTGCCAGCAGCTTAACACCGGGACCTCCGAACGGCGAGCAGTACTTC. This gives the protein CASSLTPGPPNGEQYF.

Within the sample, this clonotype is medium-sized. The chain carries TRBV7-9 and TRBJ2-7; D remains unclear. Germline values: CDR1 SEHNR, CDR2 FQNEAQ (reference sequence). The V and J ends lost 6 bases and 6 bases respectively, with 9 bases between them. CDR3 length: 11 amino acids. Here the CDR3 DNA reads TGTGCCAGCAGTCGACACGGCGAGCAGTACTTC. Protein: CASSRHGEQYF.

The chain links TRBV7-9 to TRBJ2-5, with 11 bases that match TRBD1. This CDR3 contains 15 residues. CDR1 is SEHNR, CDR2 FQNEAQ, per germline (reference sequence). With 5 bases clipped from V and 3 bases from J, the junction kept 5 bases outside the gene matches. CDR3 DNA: TGTGCCAGCAGCCCCCCGGGACAGGGGGAAGAGACCCAGTACTTC. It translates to CASSPPGQGEETQYF.

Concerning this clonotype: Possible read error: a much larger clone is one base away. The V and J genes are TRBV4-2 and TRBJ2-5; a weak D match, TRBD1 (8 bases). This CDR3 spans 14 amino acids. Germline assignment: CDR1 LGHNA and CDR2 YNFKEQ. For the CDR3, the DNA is TGTGCCAGCAGCCAAGATACAGGGGGGGAGACCAAGTACTTC. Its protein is CASSQDTGGETKYF.